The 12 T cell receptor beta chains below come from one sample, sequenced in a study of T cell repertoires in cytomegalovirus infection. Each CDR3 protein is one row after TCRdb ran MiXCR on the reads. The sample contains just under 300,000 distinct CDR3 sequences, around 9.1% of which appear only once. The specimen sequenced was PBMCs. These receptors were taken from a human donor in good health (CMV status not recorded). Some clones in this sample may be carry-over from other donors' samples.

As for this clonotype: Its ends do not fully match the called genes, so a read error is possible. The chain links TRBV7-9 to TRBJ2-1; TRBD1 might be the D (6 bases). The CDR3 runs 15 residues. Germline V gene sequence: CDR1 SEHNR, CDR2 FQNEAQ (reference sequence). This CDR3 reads CASSWGLASYNEQFF. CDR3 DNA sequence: TGTGCCAGTAGCTGGGGGCTAGCATCCTACAATGAGCAGTTCTTC.

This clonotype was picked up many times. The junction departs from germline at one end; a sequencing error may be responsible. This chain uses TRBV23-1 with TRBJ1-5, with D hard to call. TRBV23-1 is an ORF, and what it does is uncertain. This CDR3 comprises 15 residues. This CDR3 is CASNQCRTSNQPQHF. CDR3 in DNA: TGCGCCAGCAATCAATGCCGGACTAGCAATCAGCCCCAGCATTTT.

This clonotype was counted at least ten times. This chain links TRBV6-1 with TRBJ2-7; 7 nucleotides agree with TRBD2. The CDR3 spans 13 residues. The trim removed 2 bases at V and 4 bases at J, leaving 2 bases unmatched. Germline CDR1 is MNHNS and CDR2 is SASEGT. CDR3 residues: CASSERGEYEQYV. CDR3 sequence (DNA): TGTGCCAGCAGTGAACGGGGGGAATACGAGCAGTACGTC.

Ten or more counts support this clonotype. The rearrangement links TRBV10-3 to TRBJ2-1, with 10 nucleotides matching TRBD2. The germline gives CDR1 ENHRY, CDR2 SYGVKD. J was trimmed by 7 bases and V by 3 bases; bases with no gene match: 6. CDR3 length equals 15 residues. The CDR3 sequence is CAISDPSGGRNEQFF. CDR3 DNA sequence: TGTGCCATCAGTGACCCTAGCGGGGGCAGGAATGAGCAGTTCTTC.

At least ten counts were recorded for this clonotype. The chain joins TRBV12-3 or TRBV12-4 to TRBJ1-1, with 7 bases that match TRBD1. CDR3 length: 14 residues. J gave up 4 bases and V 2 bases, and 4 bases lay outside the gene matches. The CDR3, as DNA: TGTGCCAGCAGTTTAAGGGGGCTTGGCACTGAAGCTTTCTTT. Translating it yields CASSLRGLGTEAFF.

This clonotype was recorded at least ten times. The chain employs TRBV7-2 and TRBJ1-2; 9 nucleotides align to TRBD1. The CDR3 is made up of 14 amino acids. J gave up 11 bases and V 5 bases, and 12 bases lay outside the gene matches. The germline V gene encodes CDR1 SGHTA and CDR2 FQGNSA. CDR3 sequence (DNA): TGTGCCAGCAGCGGACCCGGGACAGGGTTAAGGTACACCTTC. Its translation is CASSGPGTGLRYTF. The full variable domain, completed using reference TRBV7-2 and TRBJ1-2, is GAGVSQSPSNKVTEKGKDVELRCDPISGHTALYWYRQSLGQGLEFLIYFQGNSAPDKSGLPSDRFSAERTGGSVSTLTIQRTQQEDSAVYLCASSGPGTGLRYTFGSGTRLTVV.

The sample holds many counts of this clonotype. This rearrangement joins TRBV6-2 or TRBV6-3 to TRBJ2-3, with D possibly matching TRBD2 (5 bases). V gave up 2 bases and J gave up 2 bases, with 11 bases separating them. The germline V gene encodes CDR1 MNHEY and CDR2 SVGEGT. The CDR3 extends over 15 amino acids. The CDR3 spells CASSYPRTYTDTQYF. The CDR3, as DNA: TGTGCCAGCAGTTACCCACGGACTTACACAGATACGCAGTATTTT.

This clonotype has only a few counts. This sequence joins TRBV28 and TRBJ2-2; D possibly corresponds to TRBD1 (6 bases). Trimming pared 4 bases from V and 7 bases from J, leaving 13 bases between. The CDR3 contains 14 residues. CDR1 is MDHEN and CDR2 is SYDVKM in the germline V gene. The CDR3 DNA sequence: TGTGCCAGCAGTTCACCAGGGGAGATCGGGGAGCTGTTTTTT. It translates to CASSSPGEIGELFF.

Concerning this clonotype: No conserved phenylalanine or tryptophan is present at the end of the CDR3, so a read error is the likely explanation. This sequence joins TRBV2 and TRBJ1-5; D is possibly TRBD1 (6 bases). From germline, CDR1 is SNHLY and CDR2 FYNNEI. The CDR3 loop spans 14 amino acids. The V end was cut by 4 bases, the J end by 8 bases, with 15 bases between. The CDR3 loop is CASSGTGILEPQHL. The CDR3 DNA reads TGTGCCAGCAGTGGAACAGGGATCCTGGAGCCCCAGCATCTT.

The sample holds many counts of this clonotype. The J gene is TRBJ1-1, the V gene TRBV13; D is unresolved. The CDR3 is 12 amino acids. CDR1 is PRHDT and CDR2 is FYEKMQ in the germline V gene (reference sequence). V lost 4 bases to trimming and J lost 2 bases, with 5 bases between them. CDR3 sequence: CASSSANTEAFF. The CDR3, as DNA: TGTGCCAGCAGCTCGGCCAACACTGAAGCTTTCTTT. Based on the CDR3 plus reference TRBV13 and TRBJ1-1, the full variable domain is AAGVIQSPRHLIKEKRETATLKCYPIPRHDTVYWYQQGPGQDPQFLISFYEKMQSDKGSIPDRFSAQQFSDYHSELNMSSLELGDSALYFCASSSANTEAFFGQGTRLTVV.

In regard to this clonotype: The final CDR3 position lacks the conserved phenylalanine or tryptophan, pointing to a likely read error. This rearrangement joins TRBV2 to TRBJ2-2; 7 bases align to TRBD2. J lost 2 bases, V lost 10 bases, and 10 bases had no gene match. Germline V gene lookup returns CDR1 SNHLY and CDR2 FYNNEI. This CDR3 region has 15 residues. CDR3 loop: CATLGGAVNTGELFL. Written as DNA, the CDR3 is TGTGCCACCTTGGGAGGGGCCGTAAACACCGGGGAGCTGTTTCTT.

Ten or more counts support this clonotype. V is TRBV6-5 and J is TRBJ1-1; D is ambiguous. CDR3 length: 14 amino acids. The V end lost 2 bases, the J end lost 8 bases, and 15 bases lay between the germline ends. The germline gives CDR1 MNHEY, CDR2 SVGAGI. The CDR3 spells CASSYVGTRTEAFF. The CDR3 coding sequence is TGTGCCAGCAGTTACGTGGGTACCCGAACGGAAGCTTTCTTT.